This paragraph reports one T cell receptor (beta chain). Antigen: not known. These data come from a study of blood T cells in healthy people across ages. Study observations and caveats: A greater number of naive CD4+ cells and higher diversity distinguished long-lived donors from aged donors.

A J-beta primer mix and a sample-barcoded 5' primer were used in a second PCR of about 7 to 12 cycles. Every molecule of cDNA carried a tag from a template-switch adaptor with 12 random nucleotides. Via MiXCR, TCRdb re-called the 5' RACE reads, giving one row per CDR3 protein. The table has about 1.7 million distinct CDR3 sequences, roughly 30% seen once. The CDR3 loop spans 12 amino acids. CDR1 and CDR2 (germline): KGHDR, SFDVKD. The V and J ends lost 3 bases and 10 bases respectively, with 9 bases between them. This clonotype was sampled from a woman aged 25 to 39 in good health. Sequencing input: blood. The V and J genes are TRBV24-1 and TRBJ2-1; D remains unclear. The CDR3 here is CATSDAKKEQFF. In DNA, the CDR3 is TGTGCCACCAGTGATGCAAAAAAAGAGCAGTTCTTC.